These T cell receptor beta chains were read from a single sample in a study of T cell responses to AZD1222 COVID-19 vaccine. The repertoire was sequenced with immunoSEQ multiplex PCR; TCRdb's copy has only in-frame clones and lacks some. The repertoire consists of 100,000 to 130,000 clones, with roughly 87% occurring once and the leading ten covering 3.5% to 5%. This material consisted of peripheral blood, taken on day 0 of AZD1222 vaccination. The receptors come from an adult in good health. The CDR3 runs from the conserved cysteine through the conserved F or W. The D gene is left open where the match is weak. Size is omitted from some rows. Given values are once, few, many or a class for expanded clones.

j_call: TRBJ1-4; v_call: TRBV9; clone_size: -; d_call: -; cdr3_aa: CASSGGGNEKLFF
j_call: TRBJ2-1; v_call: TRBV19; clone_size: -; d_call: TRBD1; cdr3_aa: CASLGQSAYNEQFF
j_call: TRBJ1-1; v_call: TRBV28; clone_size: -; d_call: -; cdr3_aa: CASSSAGANTEAFF
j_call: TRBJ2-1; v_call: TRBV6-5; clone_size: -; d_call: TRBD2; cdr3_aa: CASSRPGGRSNEQFF
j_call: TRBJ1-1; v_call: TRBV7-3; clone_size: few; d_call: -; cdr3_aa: CASSLFNGGDAFF
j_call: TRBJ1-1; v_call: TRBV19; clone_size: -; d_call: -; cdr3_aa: CASSIGVGRERTEAFF
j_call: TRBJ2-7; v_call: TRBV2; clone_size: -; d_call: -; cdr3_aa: CASSLSSYEQYF
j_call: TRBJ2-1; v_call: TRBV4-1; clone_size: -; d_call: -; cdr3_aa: CASSLAASREQFF
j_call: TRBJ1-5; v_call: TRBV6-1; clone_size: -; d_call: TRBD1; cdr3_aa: CASSEATGYQPQHF
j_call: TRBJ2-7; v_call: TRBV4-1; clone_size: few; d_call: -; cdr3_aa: CASSQEQTGSYEQYF
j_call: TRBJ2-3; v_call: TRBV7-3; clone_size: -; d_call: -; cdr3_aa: CASSLGLNPGTDTQYF
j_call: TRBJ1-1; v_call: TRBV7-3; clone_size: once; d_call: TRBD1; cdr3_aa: CASSSSGTGATTEAFF
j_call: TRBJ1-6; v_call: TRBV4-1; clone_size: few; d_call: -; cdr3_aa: CASSYFTGNSPLHF
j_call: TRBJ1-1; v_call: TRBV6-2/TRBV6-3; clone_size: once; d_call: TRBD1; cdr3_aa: CASSPPETGGLNTEAFF
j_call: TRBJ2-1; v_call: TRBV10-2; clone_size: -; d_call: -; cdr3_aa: CASSLQGGEQFF
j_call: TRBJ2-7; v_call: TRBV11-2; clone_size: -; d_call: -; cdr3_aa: CASSSQGSYEQYF
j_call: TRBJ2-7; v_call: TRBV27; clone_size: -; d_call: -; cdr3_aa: CASSSLDTYEQYF
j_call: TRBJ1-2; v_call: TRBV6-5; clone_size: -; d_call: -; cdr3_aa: CASSYREDSPYGYTF
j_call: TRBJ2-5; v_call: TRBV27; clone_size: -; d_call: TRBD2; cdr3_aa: CASSFVAGLGETQYF
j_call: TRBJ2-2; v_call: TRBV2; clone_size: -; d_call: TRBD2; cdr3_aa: CASRAAWTRPRDTGELFF
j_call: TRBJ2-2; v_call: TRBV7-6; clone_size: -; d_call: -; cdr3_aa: CASSPSPGTTNTGELFF
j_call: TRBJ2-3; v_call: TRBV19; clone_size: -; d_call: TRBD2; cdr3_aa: CASSPASGSREDTQYF
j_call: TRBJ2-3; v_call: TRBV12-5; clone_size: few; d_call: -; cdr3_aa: CASGFRSDTQYF
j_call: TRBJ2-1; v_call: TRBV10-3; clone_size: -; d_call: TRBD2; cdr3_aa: CASRTSGNEQFF